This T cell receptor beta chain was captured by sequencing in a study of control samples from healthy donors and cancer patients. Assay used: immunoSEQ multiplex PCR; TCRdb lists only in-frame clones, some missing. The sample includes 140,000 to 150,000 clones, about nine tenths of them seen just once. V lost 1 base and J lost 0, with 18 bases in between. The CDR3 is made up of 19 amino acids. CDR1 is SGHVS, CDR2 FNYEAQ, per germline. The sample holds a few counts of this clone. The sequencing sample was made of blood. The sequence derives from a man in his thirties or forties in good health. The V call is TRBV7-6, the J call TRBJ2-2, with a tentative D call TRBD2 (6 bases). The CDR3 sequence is CASSLVGAAGLTNTGELFF. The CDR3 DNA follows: TGTGCCAGCAGCTTAGTAGGAGCGGCGGGGCTCACGAACACCGGGGAGCTGTTTTTT.